This entry features one T cell receptor beta chain sequence. Its recognized antigen is unknown. Base quality data are lacking; no much larger clone is found one base away. Library method: RT-PCR. The reads were generated on an Illumina HiSeq 2500. TCRdb reanalyzed the raw reads on its own, using fastp at Q25 for trimming and MiXCR for clone calling, and kept in-frame beta chains. Each CDR3 protein appears once, grouped with its most common genes and DNA. The sample table contains about 540,000 distinct CDR3 sequences; only one count was recorded for 13% to 15% of them. The ten biggest clones cover approximately 10% of the sample. The sample comes from a study of response to subunit inactivated influenza vaccine (dated by TCRdb to 2017 to 2018). At the level of the whole study: To follow how T cells responded to a trivalent subunit inactivated influenza vaccine, the researchers relied on deep quantitative profiling of the T cell receptor repertoire.

Study-level results and caveats: According to the authors, only a limited number of new T cells may be recruited by each seasonal influenza vaccination.

The germline V gene specifies KGHDR as CDR1 and SFDVKD as CDR2. V loses 3 bases, J loses 2 bases, and the germline ends lie 12 bases apart. The CDR3 sequence holds 15 residues, the cysteine and phenylalanine included. Solely the CDR3 DNA is kept, with 45 bases framed from the first base. The sample in question was PBMCs from blood, obtained about 11 days after vaccination. This receptor was identified in a man aged 50-60 years who received an inactivated influenza vaccine. Donor details come from another sample of the same person, matched by shared clones. The rearranged segments are TRBV24-1 and TRBJ2-5; the D segment cannot be called with confidence. The nucleotide sequence is TGTGCCACCAGTGATCCTGGACGGATACAAGAGACCCAGTACTTC. Its coded protein is CATSDPGRIQETQYF.